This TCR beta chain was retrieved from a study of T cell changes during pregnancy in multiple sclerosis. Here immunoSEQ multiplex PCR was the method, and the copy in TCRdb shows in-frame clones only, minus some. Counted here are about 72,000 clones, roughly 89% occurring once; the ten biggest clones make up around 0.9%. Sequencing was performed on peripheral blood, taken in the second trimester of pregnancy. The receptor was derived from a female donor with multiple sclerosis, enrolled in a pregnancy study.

The CDR3 here is CASSALFRGLAGNEQFF. The CDR3 bases are TGTGCCAGCAGCGCCCTTTTTCGAGGGCTAGCGGGTAATGAGCAGTTCTTC. The chain recombines TRBV9 with TRBJ2-1; 8 bases line up with TRBD2. CDR1 and CDR2 from the germline V gene are SGDLS and YYNGEE. The V gene end was trimmed by 3 bases and the J gene end by 7 bases; junction bases not matched to a gene: 15. The CDR3 loop spans 17 amino acids.